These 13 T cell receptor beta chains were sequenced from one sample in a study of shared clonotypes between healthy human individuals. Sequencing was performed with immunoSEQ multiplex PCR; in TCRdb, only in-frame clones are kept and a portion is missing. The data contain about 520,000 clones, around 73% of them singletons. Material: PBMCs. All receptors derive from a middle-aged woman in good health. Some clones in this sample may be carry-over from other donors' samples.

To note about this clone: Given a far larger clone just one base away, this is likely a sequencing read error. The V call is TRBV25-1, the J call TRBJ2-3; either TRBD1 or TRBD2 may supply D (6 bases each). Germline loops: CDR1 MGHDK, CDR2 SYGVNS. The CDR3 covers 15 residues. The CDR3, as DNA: TGTGCCAGCAGTGAACGGGATAGGGGGGCAGATGCGCAGTATTTT. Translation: CASSERDRGADAQYF. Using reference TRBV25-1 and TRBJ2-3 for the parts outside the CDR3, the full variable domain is EADIYQTPRYLVIGTGKKITLECSQTMGHDKMYWYQQDPGMELHLIHYSYGVNSTEKGDLSSESTVSRIRTEHFPLTLESARPSHTSQYLCASSERDRGADAQYFGPGTRLTVL.

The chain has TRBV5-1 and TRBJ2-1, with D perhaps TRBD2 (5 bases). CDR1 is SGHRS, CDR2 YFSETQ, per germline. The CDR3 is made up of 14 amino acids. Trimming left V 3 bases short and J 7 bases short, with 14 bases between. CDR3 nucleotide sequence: TGCGCCAGCAGCTGGGATGGGAGCGAAAATGAGCAGTTCTTC. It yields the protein CASSWDGSENEQFF.

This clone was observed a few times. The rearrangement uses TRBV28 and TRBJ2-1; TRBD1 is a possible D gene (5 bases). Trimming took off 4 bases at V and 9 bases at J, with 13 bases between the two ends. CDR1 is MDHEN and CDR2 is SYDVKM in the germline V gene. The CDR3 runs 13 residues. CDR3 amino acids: CASSSPPQGEQFF. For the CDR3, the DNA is TGTGCCAGCAGTTCCCCACCCCAGGGTGAGCAGTTCTTC.

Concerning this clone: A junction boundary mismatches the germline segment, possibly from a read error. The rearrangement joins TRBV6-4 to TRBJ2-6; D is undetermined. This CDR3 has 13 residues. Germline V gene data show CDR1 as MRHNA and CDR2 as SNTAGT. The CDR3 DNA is TGTGCCAGCAGTAACTCTGGGGCCAACGTCCTGACTTTC. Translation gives CASSNSGANVLTF.

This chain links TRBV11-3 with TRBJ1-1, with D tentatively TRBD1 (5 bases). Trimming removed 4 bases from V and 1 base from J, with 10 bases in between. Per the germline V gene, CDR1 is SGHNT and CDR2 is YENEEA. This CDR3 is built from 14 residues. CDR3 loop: CASSSGGGNTEAFF. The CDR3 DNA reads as TGTGCCAGCAGCTCGGGGGGAGGGAACACTGAAGCTTTCTTT. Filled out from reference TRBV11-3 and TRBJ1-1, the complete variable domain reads EAGVVQSPRYKIIEKKQPVAFWCNPISGHNTLYWYLQNLGQGPELLIRYENEEAVDDSQLPKDRFSAERLKGVDSTLKIQPAELGDSAVYLCASSSGGGNTEAFFGQGTRLTVV.

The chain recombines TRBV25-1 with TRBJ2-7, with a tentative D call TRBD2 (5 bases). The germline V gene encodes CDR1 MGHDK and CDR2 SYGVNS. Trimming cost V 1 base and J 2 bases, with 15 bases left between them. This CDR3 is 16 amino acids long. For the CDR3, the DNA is TGTGCCAGCAGTGAATTACTAAAAAGCGGAGCCTACGAGCAGTACTTC. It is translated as CASSELLKSGAYEQYF.

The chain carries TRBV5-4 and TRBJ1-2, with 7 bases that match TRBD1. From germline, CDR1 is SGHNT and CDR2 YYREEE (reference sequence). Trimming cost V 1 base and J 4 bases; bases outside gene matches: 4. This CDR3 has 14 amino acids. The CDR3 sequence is CASSLTGDAYGYTF. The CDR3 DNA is TGTGCCAGCAGCTTGACAGGGGACGCCTATGGCTACACCTTC. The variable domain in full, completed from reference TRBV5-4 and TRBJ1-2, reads ETGVTQSPTHLIKTRGQQVTLRCSSQSGHNTVSWYQQALGQGPQFIFQYYREEENGRGNFPPRFSGLQFPNYSSELNVNALELDDSALYLCASSLTGDAYGYTFGSGTRLTVV.

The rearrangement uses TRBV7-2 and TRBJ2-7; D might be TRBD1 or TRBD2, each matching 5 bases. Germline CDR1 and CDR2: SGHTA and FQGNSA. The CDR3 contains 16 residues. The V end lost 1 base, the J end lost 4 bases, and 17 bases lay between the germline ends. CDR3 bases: TGTGCCAGCAGCTTAGGTATCGGGGCGAGGAGGTACGAGCAGTACTTC. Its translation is CASSLGIGARRYEQYF.

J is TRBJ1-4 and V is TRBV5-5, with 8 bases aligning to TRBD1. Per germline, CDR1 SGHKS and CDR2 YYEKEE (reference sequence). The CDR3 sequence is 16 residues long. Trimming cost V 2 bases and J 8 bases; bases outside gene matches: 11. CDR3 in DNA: TGTGCCAGCAGCTTAGTTGCAGGGGGCGCCGGGGAAAAACTGTTTTTT. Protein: CASSLVAGGAGEKLFF.

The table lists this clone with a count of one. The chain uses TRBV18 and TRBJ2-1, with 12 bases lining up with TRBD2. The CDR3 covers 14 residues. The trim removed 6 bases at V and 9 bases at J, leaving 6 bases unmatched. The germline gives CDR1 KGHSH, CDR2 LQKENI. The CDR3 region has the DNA TGTGCCAGCTCCCCGGGACTAGCGGGCGCTGAGCAGTTCTTC. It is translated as CASSPGLAGAEQFF.

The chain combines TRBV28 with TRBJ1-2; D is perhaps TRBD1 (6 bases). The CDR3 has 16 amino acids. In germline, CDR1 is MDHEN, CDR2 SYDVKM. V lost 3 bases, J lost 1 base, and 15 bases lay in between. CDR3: CASSFPGTQINYGYTF. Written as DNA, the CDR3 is TGTGCCAGCAGTTTCCCCGGGACACAGATTAACTATGGCTACACCTTC.

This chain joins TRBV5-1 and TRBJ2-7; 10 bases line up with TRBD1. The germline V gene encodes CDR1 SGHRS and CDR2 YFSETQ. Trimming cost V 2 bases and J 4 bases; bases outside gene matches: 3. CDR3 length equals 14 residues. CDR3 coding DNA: TGCGCCAGCAGCTTAGGGGACAGGGGATACGAGCAGTACTTC. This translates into CASSLGDRGYEQYF.

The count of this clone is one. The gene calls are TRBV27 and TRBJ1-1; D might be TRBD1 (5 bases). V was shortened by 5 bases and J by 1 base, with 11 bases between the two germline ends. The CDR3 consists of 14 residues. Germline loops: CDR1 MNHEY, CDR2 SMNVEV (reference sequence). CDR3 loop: CASSLLQGNTEAFF. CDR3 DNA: TGTGCCAGCAGTCTTCTCCAGGGGAACACTGAAGCTTTCTTT.